The rows below give T cell receptor beta chains drawn from one sample of a study of blood T cell repertoires in COVID-19. Libraries were prepared by immunoSEQ multiplex PCR; TCRdb keeps only in-frame clonotypes and omits some of them. There are 200,000 to 250,000 clones in the sample; under 85% occur only once, and over 6.5% lies in the top ten. The sample comprised peripheral blood. These receptors came from a woman over 75 with COVID-19, enrolled during active disease. CDR3s include the opening cysteine and the closing phenylalanine or tryptophan. A D gene is named only where the DNA matches it firmly. Only some rows state a clone size, as once, few, many or a class for expanded clones.

size	D	V	J	CDR3	DNA
NA	TRBD2	TRBV5-1	TRBJ2-3	CASSLTLAGGTDTQYF	TGCGCCAGCAGCTTGACGTTAGCGGGAGGAACAGATACGCAGTATTTT
NA	NA	TRBV7-8	TRBJ2-7	CASSPSRGPRWGSYEQYF	TGTGCCAGCAGCCCCAGCAGAGGGCCCCGATGGGGCTCCTACGAGCAGTACTTC
NA	NA	TRBV5-8	TRBJ1-3	CASSLGGRAIYF	TGTGCCAGCAGCTTAGGGGGTCGCGCCATATATTTT
NA	TRBD1	TRBV2	TRBJ1-5	CASSAGTVGNQPQHF	TGTGCCAGCAGTGCGGGGACAGTGGGCAATCAGCCCCAGCATTTT
NA	NA	TRBV5-5	TRBJ2-6	CASSLVTTGANVLTF	TGTGCCAGCAGCCTCGTGACAACTGGGGCCAACGTCCTGACTTTC
NA	NA	TRBV11-2	TRBJ2-5	CASSLNPGSQETQYF	TGTGCCAGCAGCTTAAACCCCGGGTCCCAAGAGACCCAGTACTTC
once	TRBD1	TRBV18	TRBJ2-7	CASSSGTEAYEQYF	TGTGCCAGCTCATCCGGGACAGAAGCCTACGAGCAGTACTTC
once	NA	TRBV5-4	TRBJ1-4	CASSLSGGGNEKLFF	TGTGCCAGCAGCTTGAGTGGGGGGGGTAATGAAAAACTGTTTTTT
NA	NA	TRBV4-1	TRBJ1-5	CASSPRQAGEYSNQPQHF	TGCGCCAGCAGCCCCCGACAGGCCGGAGAATATAGCAATCAGCCCCAGCATTTT
NA	NA	TRBV6-5	TRBJ1-1	CASSLYTEAFF	TGTGCCAGCAGTTTATACACTGAAGCTTTCTTT
NA	NA	TRBV5-4	TRBJ1-1	CASSLDSVTEAFF	TGTGCCAGCAGCCTCGACAGCGTCACTGAAGCTTTCTTT
NA	NA	TRBV5-6	TRBJ2-5	CASSLLQGQETQYF	TGTGCCAGCAGTTTACTCCAGGGGCAAGAGACCCAGTACTTC
NA	NA	TRBV1	TRBJ1-1	CTSSQGGGSTEAFF	TGCACCAGCAGCCAAGGTGGAGGGAGCACTGAAGCTTTCTTT
NA	NA	TRBV18	TRBJ1-2	CASSPPVRQGYHGYTF	TGTGCCAGCTCACCACCCGTCAGGCAGGGCTATCATGGCTACACCTTC
NA	NA	TRBV12-3/TRBV12-4	TRBJ1-1	CASRGGLTEAFF	TGTGCCAGCAGGGGGGGGCTCACTGAAGCTTTCTTT
few	TRBD1	TRBV15	TRBJ2-3	CATSSPGQAAGDTQYF	TGTGCCACCAGCAGCCCGGGACAGGCAGCAGGAGATACGCAGTATTTT
few	NA	TRBV7-3	TRBJ1-6	CASSLRGSRSPLHF	TGTGCCAGCAGCTTAAGAGGCAGCCGGTCACCCCTCCACTTT
once	NA	TRBV14	TRBJ1-1	CASSQARAEAFF	TGTGCCAGCAGCCAAGCCCGAGCTGAAGCTTTCTTT
NA	NA	TRBV5-4	TRBJ1-1	CASSLGGTTNTEAFF	TGTGCCAGCAGCTTGGGAGGGACTACGAACACTGAAGCTTTCTTT
once	TRBD2	TRBV29-1	TRBJ2-3	CSVETLAGAGDTQYF	TGCAGCGTTGAAACACTAGCGGGAGCAGGGGATACGCAGTATTTT
NA	TRBD1	TRBV5-4	TRBJ2-3	CASSLQGGTDTQYF	TGTGCCAGCAGCTTACAGGGGGGCACAGATACGCAGTATTTT
NA	NA	TRBV10-3	TRBJ1-1	CAISVGSNTEAFF	TGTGCCATCAGTGTTGGGAGTAACACTGAAGCTTTCTTT
NA	TRBD1	TRBV9	TRBJ2-2	CASSVAGGETGELFF	TGTGCCAGCAGCGTAGCAGGGGGCGAAACCGGGGAGCTGTTTTTT
NA	NA	TRBV12-3/TRBV12-4	TRBJ1-2	CASSPDRSYGYTF	TGTGCCAGCAGTCCCGACAGGAGCTATGGCTACACCTTC
NA	NA	TRBV28	TRBJ1-2	CASSPLGAGGYTF	TGTGCCAGCAGTCCCCTGGGGGCCGGCGGCTACACCTTC
NA	NA	TRBV11-2	TRBJ1-6	CASSLGGRGYNSPLHF	TGTGCCAGCAGCTTAGGGGGAAGGGGCTATAATTCACCCCTCCACTTT
NA	TRBD1	TRBV7-2	TRBJ1-6	CASSRRGRGRSSYNSPLHF	TGTGCCAGCAGCCGTAGGGGCAGGGGGCGAAGCTCCTATAATTCACCCCTCCACTTT
NA	TRBD1	TRBV5-5	TRBJ1-6	CASSLATGEYSPLHF	TGTGCCAGCAGCTTGGCTACAGGGGAGTATTCACCCCTCCACTTT
few	NA	TRBV7-9	TRBJ1-1	CASSLGGGGENTEAFF	TGTGCCAGCAGCTTAGGGGGCGGCGGAGAGAACACTGAAGCTTTCTTT
once	TRBD2	TRBV12-5	TRBJ2-1	CASDRGRRSYNEQFF	TGTGCTAGTGACCGCGGGAGACGCTCCTACAATGAGCAGTTCTTC
NA	TRBD1	TRBV6-1	TRBJ2-1	CASSATLPSGTGAYNEQFF	TGTGCCAGCAGTGCAACTCTACCCTCCGGGACAGGGGCGTACAATGAGCAGTTCTTC
NA	NA	TRBV11-1	TRBJ1-2	CASSLSPSGTDGYTF	TGTGCCAGCAGCTTGTCCCCATCGGGAACTGATGGCTACACCTTC